The clone carrying this TCR beta chain was detected only a few times. Its antigen is not identified. These data belong to a study of beta chain features in type 1 diabetes. V dropped 5 bases and J dropped 2; count of bases not matched to a gene: 3. The CDR3 has 15 amino acids. Germline loops: CDR1 SGHTA, CDR2 FQGNSA. Expressed TCRB transcripts were sequenced because the entire RNA isolate underwent reverse transcription. An average approximately 3.7 million reads came from naive, central memory and regulatory T cell samples. Some clones are missing from TCRdb's copy, which holds only in-frame ones; the method was immunoSEQ multiplex PCR. The sample records more than 100,000 clones, about a sixth being singletons. Points from the study as a whole: A greater similarity of naive, central memory and Treg TCRB repertoires was seen among patients than among healthy donors. Type 1 diabetes patients showed a moderate but significant shortening of TCRB CDR3s in all four CD4+ subsets.

Purity of each sorted population was above 95%. This chain joins TRBV7-2 and TRBJ2-1; 10 nucleotides match TRBD1. This sequence was found in a man under 40 with type 1 diabetes. Sequenced input: central memory CD4+ T cells from blood. The CDR3 loop reads CASSVGQGAYNEQFF. CDR3 coding DNA: TGTGCCAGCAGCGTCGGACAGGGGGCCTACAATGAGCAGTTCTTC.